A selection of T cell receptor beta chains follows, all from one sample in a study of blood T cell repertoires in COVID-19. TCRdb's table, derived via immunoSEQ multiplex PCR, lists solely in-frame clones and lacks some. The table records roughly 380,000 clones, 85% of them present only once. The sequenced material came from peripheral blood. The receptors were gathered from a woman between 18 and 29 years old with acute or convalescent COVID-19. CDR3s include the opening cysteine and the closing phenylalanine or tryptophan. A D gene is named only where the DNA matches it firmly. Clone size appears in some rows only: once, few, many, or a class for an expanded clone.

TGCGCCAGCAGCAAAGGACTAGCGGGGGGGCCGGGCACCGGGGAGCTGTTTTTT	CASSKGLAGGPGTGELFF	TRBD2	once	TRBJ2-2	TRBV5-1
TGTGCCAGCAGCGCGCCTAGCGGGTTAGACAATGAGCAGTTCTTC	CASSAPSGLDNEQFF	TRBD2	NA	TRBJ2-1	TRBV9
TGTGCCAGCAGCTCTAGGACAGGGGCTCAGCCCCAGCATTTT	CASSSRTGAQPQHF	TRBD1	NA	TRBJ1-5	TRBV7-2
TGTGCCAGCAGCTTTGCCGGGCCAGACAGCGAGCAGTACTTC	CASSFAGPDSEQYF	NA	NA	TRBJ2-7	TRBV7-2
TGTGCCAGCAGTTACTCGGAGGGATCTGGCTACACCTTC	CASSYSEGSGYTF	NA	NA	TRBJ1-2	TRBV6-5
TGTGCCAGCAGCTTAGCGGGACAAAATTCACCCCTCCACTTT	CASSLAGQNSPLHF	NA	few	TRBJ1-6	TRBV7-9
TGTGCCACCAGTGATTTGACAGGGGGCACAGATACGCAGTATTTT	CATSDLTGGTDTQYF	TRBD1	NA	TRBJ2-3	TRBV24-1
TGTGCCAGCAGTCAAGGGACAGGGAACGGCTACACCTTC	CASSQGTGNGYTF	TRBD1	NA	TRBJ1-2	TRBV2
TGCGCCAGCGGCGGACAGGGTAACACTGAAGCTTTCTTT	CASGGQGNTEAFF	TRBD1	NA	TRBJ1-1	TRBV4-1
TGTGCCAGCAGCCCCGGACACGTAGATAATGGCTACACCTTC	CASSPGHVDNGYTF	NA	once	TRBJ1-2	TRBV6-5
TGTGCCTGGAGTGACGGGACAGTCCTTGAAAAACTGTTTTTT	CAWSDGTVLEKLFF	TRBD1	NA	TRBJ1-4	TRBV30
TGTGCCAGCAGCTCCGGGACTAGCGGGAGTATCTACGAGCAGTACTTC	CASSSGTSGSIYEQYF	TRBD2	NA	TRBJ2-7	TRBV7-9
TGTGCCAGCAGCCAAGATGGCAGGGGCTACAACGAGCAGTACTTC	CASSQDGRGYNEQYF	NA	NA	TRBJ2-7	TRBV3-1/TRBV3-2
TGTGCCAGCAGCGAAGGAGGGAGCTCCTACGAGCAGTACTTC	CASSEGGSSYEQYF	NA	once	TRBJ2-7	TRBV11-3
TGTGCCAGCAGTGCCCGACTGGAGAGCTCCTACGAGCAGTACTTC	CASSARLESSYEQYF	NA	NA	TRBJ2-7	TRBV28
TGTGCCAGCAGCGTAGGCGGCGGGATGGATTTCAATGAGCAGTTCTTC	CASSVGGGMDFNEQFF	NA	once	TRBJ2-1	TRBV9
TGCAGCGTTGAAGCCGACAGGGGGCCAATTGGAAAACTGTTTTTT	CSVEADRGPIGKLFF	TRBD1	few	TRBJ1-4	TRBV29-1
TGTGCCAGCTCACTGGGGACTACCAAAGAGACCCAGTACTTC	CASSLGTTKETQYF	TRBD2	NA	TRBJ2-5	TRBV7-8
TGCAGCGACCGTTGGGGGGAAAGTGGCTACACCTTC	CSDRWGESGYTF	NA	once	TRBJ1-2	TRBV29-1
TGTGCCAGTAGTCCATACAGGGGGGAGGCCTACGAGCAGTACTTC	CASSPYRGEAYEQYF	TRBD1	NA	TRBJ2-7	TRBV19
TGTGCCAGCAGCTCCAGCGGCGCTATCTCTGGGGCCAACGTCCTGACTTTC	CASSSSGAISGANVLTF	NA	NA	TRBJ2-6	TRBV9
TGTGCCAGCAGTGGACTAGACAGGGGGAGCAATCAGCCCCAGCATTTT	CASSGLDRGSNQPQHF	TRBD1	few	TRBJ1-5	TRBV6-1
TGTGCCAGCAGTCTAGGACAGGGGGGAGATGTGTACGAGCAGTACTTC	CASSLGQGGDVYEQYF	TRBD1	NA	TRBJ2-7	TRBV27
TGTGCCAGCAGTCTCATAGAGAAGGACAGCCATTCCTATGGCTACACCTTC	CASSLIEKDSHSYGYTF	NA	few	TRBJ1-2	TRBV28
TGTGCCAGCAGTGACGGTGGGGGGGCGGTGAACTATGGCTACACCTTC	CASSDGGGAVNYGYTF	NA	NA	TRBJ1-2	TRBV2
TGTGCCAGCAGCTTAGTGGGAGGAGGGGTGTTAAGCTACGAGCAGTACTTC	CASSLVGGGVLSYEQYF	NA	NA	TRBJ2-7	TRBV7-9
TGTGCCAGCAGTAGGGGACAGCCATATAATTCACCCCTCCACTTT	CASSRGQPYNSPLHF	TRBD1	NA	TRBJ1-6	TRBV11-2
TGTGCCAGTTCTCCACAGGGAGTGTATGGCTACACCTTC	CASSPQGVYGYTF	NA	once	TRBJ1-2	TRBV19
TGTGCCAGCAGCCGACCCGGGACAGGGGCTGGAAACACCATATATTTT	CASSRPGTGAGNTIYF	TRBD1	NA	TRBJ1-3	TRBV3-1/TRBV3-2
TGTGCCTGGAGCGTAATAGGGACTTTTAACTATGGCTACACCTTC	CAWSVIGTFNYGYTF	NA	NA	TRBJ1-2	TRBV30
TGTGCCAGCAGCAAGGGGGCCGGGAGCAATCAGCCCCAGCATTTT	CASSKGAGSNQPQHF	NA	NA	TRBJ1-5	TRBV21-1
TGTGCCAGCAGCGCTAACTCTGGAAACACCATATATTTT	CASSANSGNTIYF	NA	few	TRBJ1-3	TRBV9
TGTGCCAGCAGAAAGGGGCTGGAACCCAATCAGCCCCAGCATTTT	CASRKGLEPNQPQHF	NA	NA	TRBJ1-5	TRBV28
TGTGCCAGCAGCGGACAGGGTGTTTATAATTCACCCCTCCACTTT	CASSGQGVYNSPLHF	TRBD1	NA	TRBJ1-6	TRBV6-5
TGTGCCAGTACTAGCGGGACCCCACGTACGAATACGCAGTATTTT	CASTSGTPRTNTQYF	TRBD2	NA	TRBJ2-3	TRBV19
TGTGCCAGCAGCTGGGATAGCGGACAAGAGACCCAGTACTTC	CASSWDSGQETQYF	NA	NA	TRBJ2-5	TRBV5-5
TGCGCCAGCAGCCACGTAGGCAGGTCTACCTACAATGAGCAGTTCTTC	CASSHVGRSTYNEQFF	NA	NA	TRBJ2-1	TRBV4-1
TGTGCCAGCAGCTTGAACCGGGACTTCGCTACCTACGAGCAGTACTTC	CASSLNRDFATYEQYF	NA	NA	TRBJ2-7	TRBV7-2
TGCGCCAGCAGCTGGACGGGGGGAAATGAGCAGTTCTTC	CASSWTGGNEQFF	TRBD2	NA	TRBJ2-1	TRBV5-1
TGTGCCAGCACCGACAGGGTTGGGGCCAACGTCCTGACTTTC	CASTDRVGANVLTF	TRBD1	NA	TRBJ2-6	TRBV6-5
TGTGCCAGTAGTATCCCAGGGGGCAATGAGCAGTTCTTC	CASSIPGGNEQFF	TRBD1	NA	TRBJ2-1	TRBV19
TGTGCCACCAGTGATTCGGGGGGACTAGCGGGAGTTTTTGCCGGGGAGCTGTTTTTT	CATSDSGGLAGVFAGELFF	TRBD2	many	TRBJ2-2	TRBV24-1
TGTGCCAGCAGTCGACAGGGCCCTTCGATACGTAAGAACACTGAAGCTTTCTTT	CASSRQGPSIRKNTEAFF	TRBD1	NA	TRBJ1-1	TRBV2
TGTGCCAGCAGCCCCCCGGGACATACGGAAGCTTTCTTT	CASSPPGHTEAFF	NA	NA	TRBJ1-1	TRBV3-1/TRBV3-2
TGTGCCAGCACCCTGGGGGACAGGGTCGACACTGAAGCTTTCTTT	CASTLGDRVDTEAFF	TRBD1	NA	TRBJ1-1	TRBV28
TGTGCCAGCAGCATATCGACAGGCAATAATTCACCCCTCCACTTT	CASSISTGNNSPLHF	NA	few	TRBJ1-6	TRBV5-4
TGTGCCAGTAGTATAGAGGCCGGGACAGGGGGCTATGGGGCCAACGTCCTGACTTTC	CASSIEAGTGGYGANVLTF	TRBD1	NA	TRBJ2-6	TRBV19